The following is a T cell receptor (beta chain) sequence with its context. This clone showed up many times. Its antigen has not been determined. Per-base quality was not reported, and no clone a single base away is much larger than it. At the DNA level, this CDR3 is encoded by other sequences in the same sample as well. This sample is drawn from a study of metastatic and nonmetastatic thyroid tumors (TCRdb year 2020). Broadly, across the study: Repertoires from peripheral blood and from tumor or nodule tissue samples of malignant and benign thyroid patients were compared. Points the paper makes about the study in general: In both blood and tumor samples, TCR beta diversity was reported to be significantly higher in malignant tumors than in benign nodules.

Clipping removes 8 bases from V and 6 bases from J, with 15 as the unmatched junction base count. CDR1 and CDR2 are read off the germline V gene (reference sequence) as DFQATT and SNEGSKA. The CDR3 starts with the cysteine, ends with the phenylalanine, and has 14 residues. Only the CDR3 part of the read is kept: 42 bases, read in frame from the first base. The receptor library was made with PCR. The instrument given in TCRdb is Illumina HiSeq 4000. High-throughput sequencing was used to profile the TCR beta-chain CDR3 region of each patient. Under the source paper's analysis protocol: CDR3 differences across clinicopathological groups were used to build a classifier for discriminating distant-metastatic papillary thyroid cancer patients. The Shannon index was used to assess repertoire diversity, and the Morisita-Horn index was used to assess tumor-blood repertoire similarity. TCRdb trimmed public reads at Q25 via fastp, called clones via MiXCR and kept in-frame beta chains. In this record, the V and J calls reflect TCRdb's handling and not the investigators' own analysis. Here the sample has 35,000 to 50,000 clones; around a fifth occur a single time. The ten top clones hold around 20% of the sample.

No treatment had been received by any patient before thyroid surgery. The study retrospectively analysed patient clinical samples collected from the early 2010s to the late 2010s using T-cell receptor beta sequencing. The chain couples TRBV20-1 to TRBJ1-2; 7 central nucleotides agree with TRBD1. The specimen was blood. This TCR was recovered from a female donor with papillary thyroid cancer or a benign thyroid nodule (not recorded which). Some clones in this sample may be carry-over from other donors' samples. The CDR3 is CSTQGGGRIDGYTF. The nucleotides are TGCAGTACTCAGGGGGGGGGGCGAATTGATGGCTACACCTTC.